This T cell receptor beta chain was captured in a study of T cells in Graves' hyperthyroidism and ophthalmopathy. CDR1 is SGDLS, CDR2 YYNGEE, per germline. After removal of 2 bases from V and 4 bases from J, the junction contained 3 bases not matched to a gene. This CDR3 contains 14 residues. Exclusion of a patient resulted from uncontrolled infection, other autoimmune disease, pregnancy or lactation. TCR beta CDR3 region amplification was performed from RNA transcripts. The TCR CDR3 first-round RT-PCR relied on the HTBI primer set. TCRdb ran MiXCR on the multiplex PCR reads and lists one entry per CDR3 protein. The sample has 250,000 to 300,000 distinct CDR3 sequences, roughly a fifth seen once; the top ten hold about 35%. This clonotype showed up just a few times.

Sequenced input: blood. The chain is built from TRBV9 and TRBJ2-5, with 9 bases that match TRBD1. This sequence was found in a man aged 45-65 years with Graves' ophthalmopathy. The CDR3 bases are TGTGCCAGCAGCGTCGGGACAGGGCGAGAGACCCAGTACTTC. It encodes CASSVGTGRETQYF.